A selection of T cell receptor beta chains follows, all from one sample in a study of shared clonotypes between healthy human individuals. This table comes from immunoSEQ multiplex PCR, and its TCRdb copy is limited to in-frame clones, with some not included. Among approximately 2,300,000 clones, around 90% were seen once, and the ten largest hold 0.37%. The sequenced sample was naive CD4+ T cells from PBMCs. The receptors come from a man younger than 35 in good health. Some clones in this sample may be carry-over from other donors' samples. CDR3s include the opening cysteine and the closing phenylalanine or tryptophan. The D gene is left open where the match is weak. Size is omitted from some rows. Given values are once, few, many or a class for expanded clones.

DNA,CDR3,V,J,D,size
TGCGCCAGCAGCACAGAGCGGGAGGGCCGTGGTAACATTCAGTACTTC,CASSTEREGRGNIQYF,TRBV5-1,TRBJ2-4,TRBD2,NA
TGCGCCAGCAGCTTGGGGTTCCGCAATCAGCCCCAGCATTTT,CASSLGFRNQPQHF,TRBV5-1,TRBJ1-5,NA,NA
TGTGCCAGCAGCCCGGGCGGGAGGGGGCAAGAGACCCAGTACTTC,CASSPGGRGQETQYF,TRBV5-4,TRBJ2-5,TRBD2,NA
TGTGCCAGCAGCGAACTCTTAGTGGGAATCACCGGGGAGCTGTTTTTT,CASSELLVGITGELFF,TRBV11-2,TRBJ2-2,NA,NA
TGTGCCAGCAGTTACTCCGGGACAGGGTTCTACAATGAGCAGTTCTTC,CASSYSGTGFYNEQFF,TRBV5-4,TRBJ2-1,TRBD1,NA
TGTGCCAGCAGTTTGTTGGCAGGGCCTTACGGCTACACCTTC,CASSLLAGPYGYTF,TRBV28,TRBJ1-2,NA,NA
TGTGCCAGCACCCCTGATACTAGCGGGAGGCCCGCCGGGGGGAAGACCCAGTACTTC,CASTPDTSGRPAGGKTQYF,TRBV27,TRBJ2-5,TRBD2,NA
TGTGCCAGCAGCCTAATAGGGTGGGGAGAAAGAATCAATCAGCCCCAGCATTTT,CASSLIGWGERINQPQHF,TRBV11-2,TRBJ1-5,NA,NA
TGTGCCTGGAGTGTATCAGACTCGGGCACCTTC,CAWSVSDSGTF,TRBV30,TRBJ1-2,NA,few
TGTGCCAGCACGAAAAACAGGGAGTTGGGTCAGCCCCAGCATTTT,CASTKNRELGQPQHF,TRBV6-1,TRBJ1-5,NA,NA
TGTGCCAGCAGGACGACAGGGGTCGGCTACGAGCAGTACTTC,CASRTTGVGYEQYF,TRBV6-1,TRBJ2-7,TRBD1,NA